These 32 T cell receptor beta chains were all obtained from the same sample, sequenced in a study of blood T cells in healthy people across ages. A second about 6 to 12 cycle PCR used barcoded and J-beta primers. TCRdb re-analysed the 5' RACE reads in MiXCR, keeping a single row per CDR3 protein. The table includes 910,000 or so distinct CDR3 sequences, about 51% detected once. Specimen: blood. Every receptor here comes from a woman aged 60-75 years in good health.

CDR3 nucleotides: TGTGCCAGCAGCTCTCGGCCAGACTACGAGCAGTACTTC. Translated: CASSSRPDYEQYF. The chain is built from TRBV7-2 and TRBJ2-7; no firm D call. Germline CDR1 is SGHTA and CDR2 is FQGNSA. The CDR3 sequence is 13 residues long. V was pared by 4 bases and J by 3 bases, with 10 bases between.

This clonotype was observed a handful of times. V is TRBV16 and J is TRBJ2-7; D unclear. The CDR3 spans 14 residues. With 0 bases removed from V and 2 bases from J, the gap between germline ends came to 8 bases. Germline CDR1 is KGHSY and CDR2 is FQNENV. CDR3 sequence reads: CASSQSNRAYEQYF. CDR3 in DNA: TGTGCCAGCAGCCAATCAAACAGAGCCTACGAGCAGTACTTC.

The V and J genes are TRBV6-1 and TRBJ1-5, with 7 nucleotides matching TRBD1. The length of the CDR3 is 13 residues. The trim removed 10 bases at V and 4 bases at J, leaving 7 bases unmatched. CDR1 and CDR2 (germline): MNHNS, SASEGT. The CDR3 loop is CATGTVGNQPQHF. CDR3 DNA: TGTGCCACCGGGACAGTAGGAAATCAGCCCCAGCATTTT.

The genes are TRBV28 and TRBJ2-6, with 7 bases lining up with TRBD1. The CDR3 is 18 residues long. The V and J ends lost 5 bases and 0 bases, in that order; junction bases with no gene match: 10. CDR1 MDHEN and CDR2 SYDVKM come from the germline V gene. The CDR3 here is CASSARDRQYSGANVLTF. The CDR3 DNA follows: TGTGCCAGCAGTGCCCGGGACAGACAGTACTCTGGGGCCAACGTCCTGACTTTC.

This clonotype was picked up a small number of times. The CDR3 sequence is CASSHSGIYYEQYF. The CDR3 coding sequence is TGTGCCAGCAGCCATAGCGGGATCTACTACGAGCAGTACTTC. J is TRBJ2-7 and V is TRBV27; 8 nucleotides align to TRBD2. The germline CDR1 and CDR2 sequences are MNHEY and SMNVEV (reference sequence). V was clipped by 6 bases and J by 3 bases; unmatched bases: 7. This CDR3 is 14 amino acids long.

The sample holds a few counts of this clonotype. The CDR3 protein is CASSLDQTAYGYTF. As DNA, the CDR3 is TGTGCCAGCAGCTTAGATCAAACAGCCTATGGCTACACCTTC. V usage is TRBV11-2 and J usage is TRBJ1-2; D call uncertain. Germline V gene data show CDR1 as SGHAT and CDR2 as FQNNGV. The CDR3 totals 14 residues. Trimming cost V 0 bases and J 4 bases, with 9 bases left between them.

The V gene is TRBV7-2, the J gene TRBJ2-5; 8 bases line up with TRBD2. Germline-derived CDR1 and CDR2 are SGHTA and FQGNSA. The CDR3 is 14 amino acids. V lost 5 bases and J lost 4; bases outside the gene matches: 6. CDR3 sequence reads: CASSPGLVTETQYF. Written as DNA, the CDR3 is TGTGCCAGCAGCCCGGGACTAGTTACAGAGACCCAGTACTTC.

The V call is TRBV20-1, the J call TRBJ2-7; the D gene is possibly TRBD2 (6 bases). CDR1 is DFQATT and CDR2 is SNEGSKA in the germline V gene (reference sequence). The CDR3 sequence is 14 residues long. Trimming took 6 bases from V and 0 from J, leaving 15 bases between them. CDR3 sequence: CSAWTGDFSYEQYF. CDR3 DNA sequence: TGCAGTGCCTGGACGGGGGATTTCTCCTACGAGCAGTACTTC.

This clonotype has more than one count but fewer than ten. The gene calls are TRBV28 and TRBJ2-5; 14 positions agree with TRBD2. The J call may be mistaken, given a closer DNA end match to TRBJ2-7. The CDR3 is 16 amino acids. The germline CDR1 and CDR2 sequences are MDHEN and SYDVKM. CDR3 sequence (DNA): TGTGCCAGCAGTTCCTCAGGACTAGCGGGAGGCAGCGAGCAGTACTTC. This sequence encodes CASSSSGLAGGSEQYF.

This clonotype was seen repeatedly, ten times or more. The rearrangement links TRBV20-1 to TRBJ2-3, with 8 nucleotides matching TRBD2. Germline values: CDR1 DFQATT, CDR2 SNEGSKA (reference sequence). The CDR3 spans 15 residues. The junction had 14 bases not matched to a gene; V was cut back by 6 bases and J by 6 bases. CDR3: CSAPPAAGVSDTQYF. The CDR3 nucleotides are TGCAGTGCCCCACCGGCAGCGGGAGTATCGGATACGCAGTATTTT.

This clonotype was detected only once. This may come from a read error, since a much larger clone is one base off. The chain has TRBV5-1 and TRBJ1-1; TRBD1 is a possible D gene (6 bases). The CDR3 is 15 amino acids. CDR1 is SGHRS and CDR2 is YFSETQ in the germline V gene. Trimming cost V 1 base and J 6 bases, with 16 bases left between them. CDR3 protein: CASSLIGQSYPEAFF. CDR3 DNA sequence: TGCGCCAGCAGCTTGATTGGACAGTCCTACCCTGAAGCTTTCTTT.

CDR3 protein: CSAKIERPLRSYEQYF. CDR3 nucleotides: TGCAGTGCTAAGATAGAGCGGCCCTTACGGTCGTACGAGCAGTACTTC. This chain links TRBV20-1 with TRBJ2-7, with a weak D call TRBD2 (5 bases). Deletions cut 4 bases from V and 4 bases from J, with 23 bases between. The CDR3 spans 16 residues. Germline CDR1 and CDR2: DFQATT and SNEGSKA (reference sequence).

The gene calls are TRBV5-1 and TRBJ2-3, with 13 bases that match TRBD2. The ends lost 6 bases at V and 2 bases at J; junction bases unmatched: 12. The CDR3 totals 18 residues. Germline V lookup: CDR1 SGHRS, CDR2 YFSETQ. The CDR3 DNA reads TGCGCCAGCACCTATTCCAGGACTAGCGGGAGAAACACAGATACGCAGTATTTT. It yields the protein CASTYSRTSGRNTDTQYF.

V usage is TRBV2 and J usage is TRBJ2-5; D not certain. CDR1 is SNHLY, CDR2 FYNNEI, per germline. The CDR3 spans 10 residues. Trimming removed 7 bases from V and 5 bases from J, with 5 bases in between. The DNA for the CDR3 is TGTGCCAGCACACGGGAGACCCAGTACTTC. Translating it yields CASTRETQYF.

The chain is built from TRBV3-1 and TRBJ2-7; D is uncertain. V was clipped by 0 bases and J by 3 bases, with 12 bases between them. The germline CDR1 and CDR2 sequences are LGHDT and YNNKEL (reference sequence). The CDR3 sequence is 15 residues long. The CDR3 here is CASSQEEAGYYEQYF. The CDR3 DNA reads as TGTGCCAGCAGCCAAGAGGAAGCAGGATACTACGAGCAGTACTTC.

The gene calls are TRBV29-1 and TRBJ2-1; 9 bases are shared with TRBD2. Trimming at V came to 4 bases and at J to 3 bases, leaving 16 bases not matched to a gene. The CDR3 totals 18 residues. Germline CDR1 reads SQVTM; CDR2 reads ANQGSEA. The CDR3 is CSVARLAAAQILYNEQFF. CDR3 bases: TGCAGCGTTGCCAGACTAGCGGCCGCTCAGATCCTCTACAATGAGCAGTTCTTC.

The rearrangement uses TRBV5-1 and TRBJ2-2; 7 bases align to TRBD2. The CDR3 contains 16 residues. The germline CDR1 and CDR2 sequences are SGHRS and YFSETQ. V lost 4 bases to trimming and J lost 2 bases; unmatched junction nucleotides: 8. The DNA of the CDR3 is TGCGCCAGCAGCCTCGGACTAGTGGGAAACACCGGGGAGCTGTTTTTT. Protein: CASSLGLVGNTGELFF.

This chain links TRBV6-5 with TRBJ2-3, with a possible D match to TRBD2 (6 bases). The CDR3 extends over 14 amino acids. With 4 bases removed from V and 6 bases from J, the gap between germline ends came to 14 bases. Germline V gene data show CDR1 as MNHEY and CDR2 as SVGAGI. The CDR3 DNA reads TGTGCCAGCAGTTGGGGCGGGAAGGGTGATACGCAGTATTTT. This encodes CASSWGGKGDTQYF.

The rearrangement joins TRBV3-1 to TRBJ2-4; no definite D call. The V and J ends lost 4 bases and 9 bases respectively, with 10 bases between them. The CDR3 has 12 residues. In germline, CDR1 is LGHDT, CDR2 YNNKEL (reference sequence). In DNA form, the CDR3 reads TGTGCCAGCAGCCCGCAATGGGGCATTCAGTACTTC. This sequence encodes CASSPQWGIQYF.

This chain connects TRBV27 to TRBJ2-3; no clear D. This CDR3 region has 15 residues. The V gene's germline CDR1 is MNHEY and CDR2 SMNVEV (reference sequence). The V and J ends lost 4 bases and 2 bases respectively, with 13 bases between them. The CDR3 coding sequence is TGTGCCAGCAGTTATCTCGGGCGGATCACAGATACGCAGTATTTT. This gives the protein CASSYLGRITDTQYF.

This CDR3 reads CASSHTTGRPNEQYF. CDR3 bases: TGCGCCAGCAGCCATACGACAGGGCGTCCCAACGAGCAGTACTTC. This chain links TRBV4-1 with TRBJ2-7; 7 bases are shared with TRBD1. This CDR3 is built from 15 residues. The V segment lost 3 bases and the J segment 5 bases; nucleotides outside the gene matches: 10. CDR1 and CDR2 from the germline V gene are MGHRA and YSYEKL.

This chain joins TRBV12-3 or TRBV12-4 and TRBJ2-1, with D hard to call. V was pared by 5 bases and J by 6 bases, with 17 bases between. This CDR3 has 15 amino acids. In DNA form, the CDR3 reads TGTGCCAGCAGTGCCAGTGCGAACTGGGGCAATGAGCAGTTCTTC. It yields the protein CASSASANWGNEQFF.

In the case of this clonotype: Its ends do not fully match the called genes, so a read error is possible. The V call is TRBV20-1, the J call TRBJ2-7; D is possibly TRBD2 (6 bases). The CDR3 runs to 13 residues. Germline CDR1 and CDR2: DFQATT and SNEGSKA (reference sequence). CDR3 in amino acids: CSAFYRDSHEQYF. Here the CDR3 DNA reads TGCAGTGCTTTTTACCGGGACTCCCACGAGCAGTACTTC.

This clonotype showed up just a few times. The chain is built from TRBV2 and TRBJ2-1; 11 nucleotides line up with TRBD2. Looked up from germline, CDR1 is SNHLY and CDR2 is FYNNEI. After removal of 8 bases from V and 5 bases from J, the junction contained 5 bases not matched to a gene. This CDR3 contains 14 residues. As DNA, the CDR3 is TGTGCCAGCCGTGGGACTAGCGGAAACAATGAGCAGTTCTTC. Its translation is CASRGTSGNNEQFF.

J is TRBJ1-6 and V is TRBV3-1; 8 bases fit TRBD1. Germline V gives CDR1 LGHDT, CDR2 YNNKEL (reference sequence). The CDR3 length is 16 residues. The junction had 8 bases not matched to a gene; V was cut back by 3 bases and J by 7 bases. The CDR3 DNA reads as TGTGCCAGCAGCCAGAGGACAGGGCTGCGAAATTCACCCCTCCACTTT. Its protein product is CASSQRTGLRNSPLHF.

The chain employs TRBV7-8 and TRBJ1-5, with D maybe TRBD1 (6 bases). The CDR3 covers 15 residues. Trimming cost V 5 bases and J 7 bases, with 18 bases left between them. The germline CDR1 and CDR2 sequences are SGHVS and FQNEAQ. Written as DNA, the CDR3 is TGTGCCAGCAGCCGACAGGAGACGACAGGCCAGCCCCAGCATTTT. Protein: CASSRQETTGQPQHF.

This clonotype turned up a few times. The chain recombines TRBV12-3 or TRBV12-4 with TRBJ1-1; maybe TRBD1 (5 bases). There are 13 residues in the CDR3. The germline V and J ends were trimmed by 5 bases and 5 bases, with 12 bases remaining between them. The CDR3 loop reads CASSVNRGTEAFF. CDR3 coding DNA: TGTGCCAGCAGTGTTAACCGGGGGACTGAAGCTTTCTTT.

The CDR3 region has the DNA TGCAGTGCTACCTTGACCCGGGACTTAAACTCCTACGAGCAGTACTTC. It translates to CSATLTRDLNSYEQYF. The chain employs TRBV20-1 and TRBJ2-7; weak D call: TRBD2 (6 bases). Trimming pared 4 bases from V and 0 bases from J, leaving 19 bases between. This CDR3 contains 16 residues. Per the germline V gene, CDR1 is DFQATT and CDR2 is SNEGSKA (reference sequence).

This clonotype was counted ten times or more. The chain links TRBV27 to TRBJ2-1, with 7 bases matching TRBD2. The ends lost 6 bases at V and 6 bases at J; junction bases unmatched: 11. This CDR3 has 15 residues. Germline loops: CDR1 MNHEY, CDR2 SMNVEV (reference sequence). The CDR3 DNA reads as TGTGCCAGCAGAATAAACCGGGACTACCCCAATGAGCAGTTCTTC. Protein product: CASRINRDYPNEQFF.

The chain links TRBV11-2 to TRBJ2-2, with 10 bases identical to TRBD2. Trimming cost V 5 bases and J 6 bases; bases outside gene matches: 6. The CDR3 is 15 residues long. Germline V gene lookup returns CDR1 SGHAT and CDR2 FQNNGV. Here the CDR3 DNA reads TGTGCCAGCAGCCGGGGACTAGCGATAGCCGGGGAGCTGTTTTTT. Protein sequence: CASSRGLAIAGELFF.

The chain carries TRBV10-3 and TRBJ2-3, with TRBD2 identical over 8 bases. This CDR3 spans 16 amino acids. CDR1 ENHRY and CDR2 SYGVKD come from the germline V gene. Unmatched junction bases numbered 7, after V lost 4 bases and J lost 1 base. The CDR3 sequence is CAISATSGSGTDTQYF. The CDR3 DNA reads TGTGCCATCAGTGCAACTAGCGGTTCAGGCACAGATACGCAGTATTTT.

The V and J genes are TRBV24-1 and TRBJ2-1, with D uncertain. V lost 2 bases to trimming and J lost 9 bases, with 7 bases between them. This CDR3 region has 12 residues. CDR1 is KGHDR, CDR2 SFDVKD, per germline. In DNA, the CDR3 is TGTGCCACCAGTGATTATACGGCTGAGCAGTTCTTC. It codes for CATSDYTAEQFF.